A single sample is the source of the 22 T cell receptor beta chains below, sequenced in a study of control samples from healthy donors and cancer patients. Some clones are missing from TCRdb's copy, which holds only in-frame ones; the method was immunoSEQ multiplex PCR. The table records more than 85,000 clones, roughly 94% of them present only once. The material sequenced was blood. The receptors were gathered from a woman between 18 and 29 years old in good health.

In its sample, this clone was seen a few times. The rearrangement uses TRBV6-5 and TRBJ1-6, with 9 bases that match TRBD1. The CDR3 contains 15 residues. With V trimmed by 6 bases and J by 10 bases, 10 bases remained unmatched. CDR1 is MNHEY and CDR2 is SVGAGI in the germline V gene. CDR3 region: CASSAGQGLGSPLHF. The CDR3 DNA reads TGTGCCAGCAGCGCCGGACAGGGGCTTGGATCACCCCTCCACTTT.

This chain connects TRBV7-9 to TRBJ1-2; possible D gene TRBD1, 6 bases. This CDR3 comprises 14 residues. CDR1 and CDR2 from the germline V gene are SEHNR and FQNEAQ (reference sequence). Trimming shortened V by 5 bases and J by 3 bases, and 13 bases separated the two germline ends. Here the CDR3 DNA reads TGTGCCAGCAGCCCACAACAGGGATACTATGGCTACACCTTC. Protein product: CASSPQQGYYGYTF.

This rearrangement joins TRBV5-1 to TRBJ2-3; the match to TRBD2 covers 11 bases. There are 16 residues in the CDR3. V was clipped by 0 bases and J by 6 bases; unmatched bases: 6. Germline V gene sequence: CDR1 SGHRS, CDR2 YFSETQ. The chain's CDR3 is CASSLEAASGGDTQYF. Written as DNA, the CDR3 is TGCGCCAGCAGCTTGGAGGCGGCTAGCGGGGGGGATACGCAGTATTTT.

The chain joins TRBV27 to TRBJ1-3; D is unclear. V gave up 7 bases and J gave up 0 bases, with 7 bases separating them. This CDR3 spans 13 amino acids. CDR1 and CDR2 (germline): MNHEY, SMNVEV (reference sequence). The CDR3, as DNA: TGTGCCAGCATTAGAGACTCTGGAAACACCATATATTTT. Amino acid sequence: CASIRDSGNTIYF.

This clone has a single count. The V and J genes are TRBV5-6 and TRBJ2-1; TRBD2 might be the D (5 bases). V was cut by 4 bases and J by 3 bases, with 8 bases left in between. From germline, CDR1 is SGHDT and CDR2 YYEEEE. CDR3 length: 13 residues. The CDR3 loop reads CASSADYYNEQFF. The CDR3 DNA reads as TGTGCCAGCAGCGCTGACTACTACAATGAGCAGTTCTTC.

CDR3 coding DNA: TGTGCCAGTACAGGGGATTCATCGGTCGATGAGCAGTTCTTC. The encoded protein is CASTGDSSVDEQFF. V gene TRBV2 combines with J gene TRBJ2-1, with 7 bases fitting TRBD1. V gave up 9 bases and J gave up 8 bases; unmatched junction bases: 13. From germline, CDR1 is SNHLY and CDR2 FYNNEI. This CDR3 is built from 14 residues.

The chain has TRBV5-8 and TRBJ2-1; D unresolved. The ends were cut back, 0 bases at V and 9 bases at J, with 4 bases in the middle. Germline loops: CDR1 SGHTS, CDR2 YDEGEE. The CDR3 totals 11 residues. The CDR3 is CASSLVLEQFF. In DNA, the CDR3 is TGTGCCAGCAGCTTGGTTCTTGAGCAGTTCTTC.

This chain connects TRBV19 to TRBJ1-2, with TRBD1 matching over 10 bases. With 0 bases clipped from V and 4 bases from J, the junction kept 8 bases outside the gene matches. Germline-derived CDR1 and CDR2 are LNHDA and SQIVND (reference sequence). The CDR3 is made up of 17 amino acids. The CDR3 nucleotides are TGTGCCAGTAGTATAGAGGGGACAGGGGCAAAGAGCTATGGCTACACCTTC. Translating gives CASSIEGTGAKSYGYTF. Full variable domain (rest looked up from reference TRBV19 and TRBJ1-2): DGGITQSPKYLFRKEGQNVTLSCEQNLNHDAMYWYRQDPGQGLRLIYYSQIVNDFQKGDIAEGYSVSREKKESFPLTVTSAQKNPTAFYLCASSIEGTGAKSYGYTFGSGTRLTVV.

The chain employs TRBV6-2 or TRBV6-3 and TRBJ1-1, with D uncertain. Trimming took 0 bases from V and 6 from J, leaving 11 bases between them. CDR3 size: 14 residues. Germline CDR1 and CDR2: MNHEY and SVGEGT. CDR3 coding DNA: TGTGCCAGCAGTTACTCGCTATGGACGTCTGAAGCTTTCTTT. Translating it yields CASSYSLWTSEAFF.

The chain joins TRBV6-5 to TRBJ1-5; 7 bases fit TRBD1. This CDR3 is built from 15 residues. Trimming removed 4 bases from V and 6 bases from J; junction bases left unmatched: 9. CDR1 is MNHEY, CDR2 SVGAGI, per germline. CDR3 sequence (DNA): TGTGCCAGCAGTTCCTCCTCACCAGGGGGTCAGCCCCAGCATTTT. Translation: CASSSSSPGGQPQHF.

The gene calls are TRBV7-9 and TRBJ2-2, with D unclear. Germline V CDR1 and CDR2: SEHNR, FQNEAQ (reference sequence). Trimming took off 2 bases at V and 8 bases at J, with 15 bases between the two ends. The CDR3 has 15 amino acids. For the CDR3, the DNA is TGTGCCAGCAGCTTAAATCCTGATCTAGGTGGGGAGCTGTTTTTT. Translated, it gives CASSLNPDLGGELFF. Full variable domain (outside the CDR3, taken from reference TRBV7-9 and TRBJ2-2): DTGVSQNPRHKITKRGQNVTFRCDPISEHNRLYWYRQTLGQGPEFLTYFQNEAQLEKSRLLSDRFSAERPKGSFSTLEIQRTEQGDSAMYLCASSLNPDLGGELFFGEGSRLTVL.

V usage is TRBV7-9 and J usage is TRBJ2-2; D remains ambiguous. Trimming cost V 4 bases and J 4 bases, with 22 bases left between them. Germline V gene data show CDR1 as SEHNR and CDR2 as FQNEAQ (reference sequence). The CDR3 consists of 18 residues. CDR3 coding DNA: TGTGCCAGCAGCTCGACCCTCGACCACCCTGGTCGCACCGGGGAGCTGTTTTTT. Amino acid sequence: CASSSTLDHPGRTGELFF.

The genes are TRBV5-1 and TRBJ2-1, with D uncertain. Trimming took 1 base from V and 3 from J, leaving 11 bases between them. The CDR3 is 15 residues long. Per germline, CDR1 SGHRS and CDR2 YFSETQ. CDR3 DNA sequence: TGCGCCAGCAGCTTGAGTAGTTTCCTCTACAATGAGCAGTTCTTC. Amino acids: CASSLSSFLYNEQFF.

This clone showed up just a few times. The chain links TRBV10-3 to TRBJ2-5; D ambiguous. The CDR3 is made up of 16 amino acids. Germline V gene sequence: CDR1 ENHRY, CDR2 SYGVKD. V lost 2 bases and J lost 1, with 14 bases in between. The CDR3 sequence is CAISEGFSGPQETQYF. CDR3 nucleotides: TGTGCCATCAGTGAGGGTTTCTCAGGACCCCAAGAGACCCAGTACTTC.

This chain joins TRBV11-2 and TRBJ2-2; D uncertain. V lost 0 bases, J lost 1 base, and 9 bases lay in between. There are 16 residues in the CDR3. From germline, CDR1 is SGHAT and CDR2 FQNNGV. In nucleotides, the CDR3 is TGTGCCAGCAGCTTAGATCACTACGGGAACACCGGGGAGCTGTTTTTT. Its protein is CASSLDHYGNTGELFF.

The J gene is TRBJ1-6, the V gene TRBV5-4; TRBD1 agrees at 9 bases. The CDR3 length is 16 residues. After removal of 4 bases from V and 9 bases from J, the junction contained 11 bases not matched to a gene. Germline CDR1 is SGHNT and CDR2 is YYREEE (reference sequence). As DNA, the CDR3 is TGTGCCAGCAGCCAGGGACAGGGCGGCTTCGGTTCACCCCTCCACTTT. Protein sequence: CASSQGQGGFGSPLHF.

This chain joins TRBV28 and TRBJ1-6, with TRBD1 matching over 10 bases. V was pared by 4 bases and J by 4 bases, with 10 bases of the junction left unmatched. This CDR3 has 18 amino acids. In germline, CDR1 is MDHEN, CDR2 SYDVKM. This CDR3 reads CASSSGTGAGDYNSPLHF. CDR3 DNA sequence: TGTGCCAGCAGTTCCGGGACAGGGGCGGGGGATTATAATTCACCCCTCCACTTT.

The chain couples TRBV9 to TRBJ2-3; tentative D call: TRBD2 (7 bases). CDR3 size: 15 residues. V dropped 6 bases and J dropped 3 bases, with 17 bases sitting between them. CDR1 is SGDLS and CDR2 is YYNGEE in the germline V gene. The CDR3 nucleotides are TGTGCCAGCAACCTCGCGGGGGCGATAACAGATACGCAGTATTTT. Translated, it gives CASNLAGAITDTQYF.

Written as DNA, the CDR3 is TGTGCCAGTAGCGACCCTTTGAATTCACCCCTCCACTTT. The encoded protein is CASSDPLNSPLHF. The chain has TRBV19 and TRBJ1-6; no clear D. The CDR3 covers 13 residues. Trimming took 6 bases from V and 7 from J, leaving 10 bases between them. CDR1 is LNHDA, CDR2 SQIVND, per germline (reference sequence). Looking up the rest from reference TRBV19 and TRBJ1-6 gives the full variable domain: DGGITQSPKYLFRKEGQNVTLSCEQNLNHDAMYWYRQDPGQGLRLIYYSQIVNDFQKGDIAEGYSVSREKKESFPLTVTSAQKNPTAFYLCASSDPLNSPLHFGNGTRLTVT.

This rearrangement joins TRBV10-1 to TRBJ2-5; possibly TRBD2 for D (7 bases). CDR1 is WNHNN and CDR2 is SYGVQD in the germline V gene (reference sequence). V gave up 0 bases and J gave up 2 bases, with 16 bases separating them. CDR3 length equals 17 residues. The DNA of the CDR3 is TGCGCCAGCAGTGAGTCTAGGGGGGGTGCACTACAAGAGACCCAGTACTTC. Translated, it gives CASSESRGGALQETQYF.

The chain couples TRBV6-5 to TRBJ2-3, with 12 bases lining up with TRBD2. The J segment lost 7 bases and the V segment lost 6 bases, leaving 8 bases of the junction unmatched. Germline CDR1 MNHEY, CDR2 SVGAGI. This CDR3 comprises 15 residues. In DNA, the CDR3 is TGTGCCAGCAGCCTACTAGCGGGGGGAGGGAATACGCAGTATTTT. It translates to CASSLLAGGGNTQYF.

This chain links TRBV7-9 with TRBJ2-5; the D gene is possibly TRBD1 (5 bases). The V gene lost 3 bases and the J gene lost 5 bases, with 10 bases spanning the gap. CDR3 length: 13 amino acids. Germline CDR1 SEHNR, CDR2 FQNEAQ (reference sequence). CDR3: CASSLWGRETQYF. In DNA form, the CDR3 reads TGTGCCAGCAGCTTGTGGGGCCGGGAGACCCAGTACTTC. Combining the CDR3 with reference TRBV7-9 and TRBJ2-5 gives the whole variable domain DTGVSQNPRHKITKRGQNVTFRCDPISEHNRLYWYRQTLGQGPEFLTYFQNEAQLEKSRLLSDRFSAERPKGSFSTLEIQRTEQGDSAMYLCASSLWGRETQYFGPGTRLLVL.